This T cell receptor (beta chain) was sequenced during a study of blood T cell repertoires in COVID-19. In germline, CDR1 is MNHEY, CDR2 SVGEGT. J lost 5 bases, V lost 6 bases, and 10 bases had no gene match. This CDR3 contains 15 residues. TCRdb keeps only in-frame clones here, not all; method: immunoSEQ multiplex PCR. This sample has some 250,000 clones, with more than 85% found just once. The sequence came from a woman in her 70s with active or convalescent COVID-19. Source material: peripheral blood. The chain is built from TRBV6-2 or TRBV6-3 and TRBJ1-5, with 7 bases fitting TRBD1. CDR3 coding DNA: TGTGCCAGCAGCCGGGGACAGTACTATTATCAGCCCCAGCATTTT. As protein: CASSRGQYYYQPQHF.